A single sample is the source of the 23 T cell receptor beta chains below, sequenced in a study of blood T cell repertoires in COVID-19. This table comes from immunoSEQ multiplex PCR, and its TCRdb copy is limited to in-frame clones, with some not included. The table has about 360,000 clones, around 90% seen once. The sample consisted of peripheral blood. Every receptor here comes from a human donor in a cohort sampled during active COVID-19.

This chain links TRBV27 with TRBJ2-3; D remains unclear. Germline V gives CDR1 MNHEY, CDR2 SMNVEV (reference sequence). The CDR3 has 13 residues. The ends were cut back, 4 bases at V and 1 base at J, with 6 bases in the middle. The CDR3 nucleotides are TGTGCCAGCAGTTACCGGGGCACAGATACGCAGTATTTT. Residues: CASSYRGTDTQYF.

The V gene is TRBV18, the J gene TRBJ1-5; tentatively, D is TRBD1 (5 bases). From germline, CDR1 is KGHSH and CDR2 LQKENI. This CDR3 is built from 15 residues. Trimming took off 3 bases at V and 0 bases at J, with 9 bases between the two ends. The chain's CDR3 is CASSPDIHSNQPQHF. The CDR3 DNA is TGTGCCAGCTCACCGGACATTCATAGCAATCAGCCCCAGCATTTT.

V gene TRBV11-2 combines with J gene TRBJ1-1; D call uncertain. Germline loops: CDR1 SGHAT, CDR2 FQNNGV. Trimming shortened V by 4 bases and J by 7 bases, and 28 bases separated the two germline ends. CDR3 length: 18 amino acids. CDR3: CASSSIRGRSSSHHEAFF. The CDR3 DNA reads TGTGCCAGCAGCTCCATTAGAGGCCGGTCTAGCAGCCACCATGAAGCTTTCTTT. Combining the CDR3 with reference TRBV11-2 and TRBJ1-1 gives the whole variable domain EAGVAQSPRYKIIEKRQSVAFWCNPISGHATLYWYQQILGQGPKLLIQFQNNGVVDDSQLPKDRFSAERLKGVDSTLKIQPAKLEDSAVYLCASSSIRGRSSSHHEAFFGQGTRLTVV.

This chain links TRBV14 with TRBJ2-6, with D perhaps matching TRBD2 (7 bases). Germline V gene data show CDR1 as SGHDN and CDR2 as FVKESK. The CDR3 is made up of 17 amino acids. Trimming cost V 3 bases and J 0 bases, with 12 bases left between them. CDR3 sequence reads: CASSQGGPSSGANVLTF. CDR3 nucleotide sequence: TGTGCCAGCAGCCAGGGGGGGCCCAGCTCTGGGGCCAACGTCCTGACTTTC. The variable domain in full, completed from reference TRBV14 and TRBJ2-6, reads EAGVTQFPSHSVIEKGQTVTLRCDPISGHDNLYWYRRVMGKEIKFLLHFVKESKQDESGMPNNRFLAERTGGTYSTLKVQPAELEDSGVYFCASSQGGPSSGANVLTFGAGSRLTVL.

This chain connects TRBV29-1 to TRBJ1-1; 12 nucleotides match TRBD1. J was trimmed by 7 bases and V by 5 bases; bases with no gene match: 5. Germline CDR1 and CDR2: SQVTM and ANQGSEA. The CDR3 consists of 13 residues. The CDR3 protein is CSVCGTGGGEAFF. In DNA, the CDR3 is TGCAGCGTTTGCGGGACAGGGGGCGGTGAAGCTTTCTTT.

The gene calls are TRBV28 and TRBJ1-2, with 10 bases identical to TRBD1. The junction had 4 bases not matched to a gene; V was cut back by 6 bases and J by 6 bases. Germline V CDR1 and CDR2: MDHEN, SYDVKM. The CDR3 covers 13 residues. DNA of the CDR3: TGTGCCAGCAGCCTCGGGACAGGGGATGGCTACACCTTC. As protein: CASSLGTGDGYTF.

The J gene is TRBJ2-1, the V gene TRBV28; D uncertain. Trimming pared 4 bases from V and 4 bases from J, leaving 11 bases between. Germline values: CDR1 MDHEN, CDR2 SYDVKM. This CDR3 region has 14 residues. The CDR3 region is CASSSFAGYNEQFF. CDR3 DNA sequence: TGTGCCAGCAGTTCCTTCGCAGGTTACAATGAGCAGTTCTTC.

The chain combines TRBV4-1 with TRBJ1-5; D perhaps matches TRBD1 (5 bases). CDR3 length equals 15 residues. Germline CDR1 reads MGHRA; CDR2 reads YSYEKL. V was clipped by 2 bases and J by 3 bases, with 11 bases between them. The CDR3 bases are TGCGCCAGCAGCCAATGGGCGGGGGACAATCAGCCCCAGCATTTT. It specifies CASSQWAGDNQPQHF.

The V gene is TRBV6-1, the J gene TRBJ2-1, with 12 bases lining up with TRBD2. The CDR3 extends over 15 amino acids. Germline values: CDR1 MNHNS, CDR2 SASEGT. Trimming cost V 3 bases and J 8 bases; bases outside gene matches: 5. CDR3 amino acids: CASSDLAGGIDEQFF. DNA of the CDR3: TGTGCCAGCAGTGACCTAGCGGGGGGGATCGATGAGCAGTTCTTC.

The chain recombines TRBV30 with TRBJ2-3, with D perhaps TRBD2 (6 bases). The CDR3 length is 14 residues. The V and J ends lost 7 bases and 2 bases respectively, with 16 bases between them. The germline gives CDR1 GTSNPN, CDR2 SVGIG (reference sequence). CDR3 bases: TGTGCCTTTACTCTAGCGTATAACACAGATACGCAGTATTTT. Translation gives CAFTLAYNTDTQYF. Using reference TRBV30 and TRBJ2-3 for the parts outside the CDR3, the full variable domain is SQTIHQWPATLVQPVGSPLSLECTVEGTSNPNLYWYRQAAGRGLQLLFYSVGIGQISSEVPQNLSASRPQDRQFILSSKKLLLSDSGFYLCAFTLAYNTDTQYFGPGTRLTVL.

The CDR3 coding sequence is TGCGCCAGCAGCTCTCAGGGTGGTGACAATTCACCCCTCCACTTT. It specifies CASSSQGGDNSPLHF. This chain uses TRBV5-1 with TRBJ1-6; D perhaps matches TRBD1 (5 bases). V was pared by 3 bases and J by 7 bases, with 14 bases between. This CDR3 contains 15 residues. Germline CDR1 reads SGHRS; CDR2 reads YFSETQ.

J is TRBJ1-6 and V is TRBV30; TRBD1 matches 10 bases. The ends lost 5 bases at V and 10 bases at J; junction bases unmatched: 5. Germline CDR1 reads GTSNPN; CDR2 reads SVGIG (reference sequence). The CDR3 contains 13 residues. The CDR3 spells CAWDGQGESPLHF. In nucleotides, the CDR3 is TGTGCCTGGGATGGACAGGGGGAATCACCCCTCCACTTT.

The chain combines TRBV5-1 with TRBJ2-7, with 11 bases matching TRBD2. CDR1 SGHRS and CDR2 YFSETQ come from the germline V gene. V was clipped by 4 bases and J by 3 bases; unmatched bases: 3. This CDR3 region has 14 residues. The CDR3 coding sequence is TGCGCCAGCAGCCCGCTAGCGGGGGGCTACGAGCAGTACTTC. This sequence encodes CASSPLAGGYEQYF. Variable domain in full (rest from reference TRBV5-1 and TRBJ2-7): KAGVTQTPRYLIKTRGQQVTLSCSPISGHRSVSWYQQTPGQGLQFLFEYFSETQRNKGNFPGRFSGRQFSNSRSEMNVSTLELGDSALYLCASSPLAGGYEQYFGPGTRLTVT.

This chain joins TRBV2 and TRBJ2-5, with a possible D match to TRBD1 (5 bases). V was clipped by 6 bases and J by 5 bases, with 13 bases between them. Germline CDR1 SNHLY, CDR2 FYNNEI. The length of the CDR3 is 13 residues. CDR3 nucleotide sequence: TGTGCCAGCAGAGCTCTCCCAGGGGAGACCCAGTACTTC. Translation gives CASRALPGETQYF.

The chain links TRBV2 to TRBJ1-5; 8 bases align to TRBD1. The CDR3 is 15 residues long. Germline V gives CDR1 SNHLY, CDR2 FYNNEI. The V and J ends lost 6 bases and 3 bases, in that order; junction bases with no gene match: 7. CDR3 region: CASRLTGAINQPQHF. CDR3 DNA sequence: TGTGCCAGCAGGTTGACAGGGGCGATCAATCAGCCCCAGCATTTT.

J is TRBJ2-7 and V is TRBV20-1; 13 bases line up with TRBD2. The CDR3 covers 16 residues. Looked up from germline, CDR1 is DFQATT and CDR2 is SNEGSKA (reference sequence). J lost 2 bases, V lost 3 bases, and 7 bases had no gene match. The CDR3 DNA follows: TGCAGTGCTAGTATGGGACTAGCGGGATCCGCCTACGAGCAGTACTTC. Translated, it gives CSASMGLAGSAYEQYF.

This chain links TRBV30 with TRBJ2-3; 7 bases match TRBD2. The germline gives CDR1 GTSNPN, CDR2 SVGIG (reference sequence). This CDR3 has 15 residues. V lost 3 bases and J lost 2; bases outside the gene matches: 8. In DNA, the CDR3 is TGTGCCTGGAGGAAACGAGCGGGGAACACAGATACGCAGTATTTT. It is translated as CAWRKRAGNTDTQYF.

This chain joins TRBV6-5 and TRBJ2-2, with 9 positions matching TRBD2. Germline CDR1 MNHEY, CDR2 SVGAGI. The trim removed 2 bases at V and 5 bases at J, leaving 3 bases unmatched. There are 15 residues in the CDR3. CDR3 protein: CASSYQTSGTGELFF. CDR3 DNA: TGTGCCAGCAGTTACCAGACTAGCGGAACCGGGGAGCTGTTTTTT.

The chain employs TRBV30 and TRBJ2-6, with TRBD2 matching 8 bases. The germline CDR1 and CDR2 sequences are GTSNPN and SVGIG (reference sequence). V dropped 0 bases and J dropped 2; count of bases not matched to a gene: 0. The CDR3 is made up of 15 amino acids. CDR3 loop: CAWSVSGTGANVLTF. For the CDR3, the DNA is TGTGCCTGGAGTGTTAGCGGGACTGGGGCCAACGTCCTGACTTTC. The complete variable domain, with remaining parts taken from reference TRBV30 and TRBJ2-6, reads SQTIHQWPATLVQPVGSPLSLECTVEGTSNPNLYWYRQAAGRGLQLLFYSVGIGQISSEVPQNLSASRPQDRQFILSSKKLLLSDSGFYLCAWSVSGTGANVLTFGAGSRLTVL.

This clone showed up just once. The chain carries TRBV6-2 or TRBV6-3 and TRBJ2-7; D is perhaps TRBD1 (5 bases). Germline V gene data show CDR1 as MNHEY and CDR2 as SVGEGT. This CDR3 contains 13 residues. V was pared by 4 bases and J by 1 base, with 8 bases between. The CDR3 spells CASSSDSSYEQYF. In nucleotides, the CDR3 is TGTGCCAGCAGTTCCGACAGTTCCTACGAGCAGTACTTC.

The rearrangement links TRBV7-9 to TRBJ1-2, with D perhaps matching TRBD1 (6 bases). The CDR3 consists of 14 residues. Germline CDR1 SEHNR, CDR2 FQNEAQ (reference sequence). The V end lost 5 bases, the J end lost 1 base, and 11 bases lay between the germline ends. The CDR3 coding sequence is TGTGCCAGCAGCCTGGACAGCTTTAACTATGGCTACACCTTC. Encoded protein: CASSLDSFNYGYTF.

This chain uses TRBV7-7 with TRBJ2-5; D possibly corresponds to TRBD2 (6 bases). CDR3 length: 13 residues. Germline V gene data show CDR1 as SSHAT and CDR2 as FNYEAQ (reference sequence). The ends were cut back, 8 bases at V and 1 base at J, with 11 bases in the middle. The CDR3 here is CASSTGLQETQYF. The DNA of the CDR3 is TGTGCCAGCTCTACGGGACTCCAAGAGACCCAGTACTTC.

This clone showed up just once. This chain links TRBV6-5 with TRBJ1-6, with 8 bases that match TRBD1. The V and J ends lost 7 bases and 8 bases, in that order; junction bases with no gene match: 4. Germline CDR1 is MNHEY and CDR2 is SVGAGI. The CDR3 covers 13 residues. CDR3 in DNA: TGTGCCAGCATATTGGACAGGGATTCACCCCTCCACTTT. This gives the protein CASILDRDSPLHF.